This T cell receptor (beta chain) derives from a study of response to subunit inactivated influenza vaccine. Study-level points and caveats: Authors suggested seasonal influenza vaccinations each recruit few new T cells.

This clonotype turned up a few times. Antigen: not known. Each CDR3 protein is one row after TCRdb ran MiXCR on the RT-PCR reads. The sample has 150,000 to 200,000 distinct CDR3 sequences, about an eighth seen once. V was shortened by 2 bases and J by 10 bases, with 21 bases between the two germline ends. The CDR3 is 16 amino acids. Germline CDR1 is MNHEY and CDR2 is SVGAGI. The same sample was also used in a study of T cells expressing NK-cell markers. That paper notes: Synthesis of TCR beta cDNA relied on 5'RACE template switching carrying UMIs. Top CD8+ clonotypes included the dominant CD3+CD56+NKG2C+ clonotypes in roughly six donors.

V is TRBV6-5 and J is TRBJ1-5; TRBD1 might be the D (6 bases). The sequences come from CD8+ T cells sorted from PBMCs, collected 11 to 12 days after vaccination. The receptor was derived from a man aged 45-65 years who received an inactivated influenza vaccine. The CDR3 DNA reads TGTGCCAGCAGTTACCTTCGAAGGGGGGATTTGAACCCCCAGCATTTT. This gives the protein CASSYLRRGDLNPQHF.